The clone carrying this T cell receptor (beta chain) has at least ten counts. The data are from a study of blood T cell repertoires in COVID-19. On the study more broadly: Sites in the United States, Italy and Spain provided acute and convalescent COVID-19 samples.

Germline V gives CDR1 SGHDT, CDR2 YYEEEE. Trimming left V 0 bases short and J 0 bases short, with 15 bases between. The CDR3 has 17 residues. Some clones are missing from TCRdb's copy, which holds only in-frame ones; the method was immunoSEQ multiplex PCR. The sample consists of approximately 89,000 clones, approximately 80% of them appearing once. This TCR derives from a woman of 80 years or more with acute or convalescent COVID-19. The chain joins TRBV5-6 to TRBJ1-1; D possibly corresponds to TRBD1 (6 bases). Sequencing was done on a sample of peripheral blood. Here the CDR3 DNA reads TGTGCCAGCAGCTTGGTTGGGGGGGCAGGGCTGAACACTGAAGCTTTCTTT. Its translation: CASSLVGGAGLNTEAFF.